This section outlines one TCR beta chain sequence together with its context. Its specificity is unknown. Likely a read error: the CDR3 ends without its conserved phenylalanine or tryptophan. This sample is drawn from a study of tumor and adjacent non-tumor tissue in lung cancer. Turning to the study itself: Samples averaged about 4.2 million productive TCRbeta reads each.

Findings and caveats of the study: Shorter survival was associated with higher TCR diversity in tumors. Top 100 clones took a larger repertoire share in normal lung.

No cell sorting was done before RNA was extracted from the tissue. More than 3 cm separated this lung sample from the edge of the tumor. V lost 2 bases, J lost 4 bases, and 14 bases lay in between. The germline V gene encodes CDR1 SQVTM and CDR2 ANQGSEA. This CDR3 is 14 amino acids long. The library came from three nested PCR rounds adapted from ARM-PCR protocols. TCRdb re-called the multiplex PCR reads with MiXCR, one entry per CDR3 protein. The table shows around 100,000 distinct CDR3 sequences, with 60% to 80% occurring only once. V gene TRBV29-1 combines with J gene TRBJ1-1; D not certain. The receptor comes from a man aged 25-45 years with non-small cell lung cancer. Sequencing was carried out using distant non-tumor lung tissue. This chain's CDR3 is CSVEPGSGSTEAFL. The DNA for the CDR3 is TGCAGCGTTGAACCGGGTTCCGGGAGCACTGAAGCTTTCCTT.